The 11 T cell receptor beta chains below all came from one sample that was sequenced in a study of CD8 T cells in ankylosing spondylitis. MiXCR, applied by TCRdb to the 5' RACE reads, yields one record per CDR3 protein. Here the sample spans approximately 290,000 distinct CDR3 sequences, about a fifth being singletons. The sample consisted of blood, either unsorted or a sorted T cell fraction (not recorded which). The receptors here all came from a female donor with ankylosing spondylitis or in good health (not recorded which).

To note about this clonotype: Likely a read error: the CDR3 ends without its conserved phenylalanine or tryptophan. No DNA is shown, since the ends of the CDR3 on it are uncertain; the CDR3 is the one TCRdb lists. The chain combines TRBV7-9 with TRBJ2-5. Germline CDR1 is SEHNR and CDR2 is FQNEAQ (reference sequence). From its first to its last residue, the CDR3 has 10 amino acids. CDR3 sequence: CASSLGLEDS.

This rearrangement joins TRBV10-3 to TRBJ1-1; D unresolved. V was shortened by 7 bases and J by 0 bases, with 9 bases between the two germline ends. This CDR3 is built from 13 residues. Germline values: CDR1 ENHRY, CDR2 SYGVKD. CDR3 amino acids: CAITGSLNTEAFF. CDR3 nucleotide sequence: TGTGCCATCACGGGATCCCTGAACACTGAAGCTTTCTTT.

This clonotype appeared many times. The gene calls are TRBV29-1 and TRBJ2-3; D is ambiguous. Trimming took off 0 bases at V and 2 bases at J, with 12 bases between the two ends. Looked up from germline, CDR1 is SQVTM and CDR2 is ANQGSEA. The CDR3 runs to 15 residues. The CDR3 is CSVEDRKVATDTQYF. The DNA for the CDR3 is TGCAGCGTTGAAGATCGGAAGGTGGCCACAGATACGCAGTATTTT.

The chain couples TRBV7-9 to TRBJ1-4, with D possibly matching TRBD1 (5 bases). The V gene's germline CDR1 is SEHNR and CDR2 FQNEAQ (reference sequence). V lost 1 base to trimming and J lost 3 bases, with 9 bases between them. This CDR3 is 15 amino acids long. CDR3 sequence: CASSLVEGSNEKLFF. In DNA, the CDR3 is TGTGCCAGCAGCTTAGTAGAGGGGTCTAATGAAAAACTGTTTTTT.

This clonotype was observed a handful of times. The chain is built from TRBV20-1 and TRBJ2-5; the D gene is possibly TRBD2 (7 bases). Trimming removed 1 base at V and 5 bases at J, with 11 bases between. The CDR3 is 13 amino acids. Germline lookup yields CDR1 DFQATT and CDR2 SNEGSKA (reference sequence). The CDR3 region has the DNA TGCAGTGCTAGAGTGCGGGGGCGGGAGACCCAGTACTTC. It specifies CSARVRGRETQYF.

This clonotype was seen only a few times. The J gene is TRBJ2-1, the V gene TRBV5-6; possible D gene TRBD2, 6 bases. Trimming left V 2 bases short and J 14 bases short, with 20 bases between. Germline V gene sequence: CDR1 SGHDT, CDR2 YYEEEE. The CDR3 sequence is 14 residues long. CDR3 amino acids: CASSFGTAEYKKFF. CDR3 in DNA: TGTGCCAGCAGCTTTGGGACTGCCGAGTATAAAAAGTTCTTC.

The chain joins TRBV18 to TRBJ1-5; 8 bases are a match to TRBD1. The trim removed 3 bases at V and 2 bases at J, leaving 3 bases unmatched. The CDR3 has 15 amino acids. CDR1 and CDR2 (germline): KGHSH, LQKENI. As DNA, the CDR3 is TGTGCCAGCTCACCCGAGACAGGGGGCAATCAGCCCCAGCATTTT. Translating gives CASSPETGGNQPQHF.

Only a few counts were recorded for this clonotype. In nucleotides, the CDR3 is TGTGCCAGTAGATGGACTATCTCCACCGGGGAGCTGTTTTTT. The encoded protein is CASRWTISTGELFF. The rearrangement links TRBV19 to TRBJ2-2; maybe TRBD2 (6 bases). The ends were cut back, 6 bases at V and 4 bases at J, with 12 bases in the middle. The CDR3 sequence is 14 residues long. CDR1 LNHDA and CDR2 SQIVND come from the germline V gene (reference sequence).

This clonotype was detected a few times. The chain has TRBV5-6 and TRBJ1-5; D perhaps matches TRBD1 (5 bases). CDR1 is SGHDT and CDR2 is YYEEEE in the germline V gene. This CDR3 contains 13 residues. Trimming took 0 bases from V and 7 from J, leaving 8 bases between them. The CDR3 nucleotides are TGTGCCAGCAGCTTGGATGGGGGGCAGCCCCAGCATTTT. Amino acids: CASSLDGGQPQHF.

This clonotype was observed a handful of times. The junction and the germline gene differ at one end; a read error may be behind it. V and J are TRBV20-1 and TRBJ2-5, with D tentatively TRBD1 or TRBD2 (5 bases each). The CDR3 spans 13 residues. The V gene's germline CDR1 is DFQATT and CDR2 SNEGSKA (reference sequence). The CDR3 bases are TGCAGTGCTAAGCAGGGTAACGGGGAGACCCAGTGCTTC. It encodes CSAKQGNGETQCF.

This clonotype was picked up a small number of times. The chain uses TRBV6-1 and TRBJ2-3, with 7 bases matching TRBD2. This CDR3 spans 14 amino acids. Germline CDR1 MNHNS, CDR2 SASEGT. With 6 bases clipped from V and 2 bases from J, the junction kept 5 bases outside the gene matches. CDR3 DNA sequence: TGTGCCAGCAGGGGAGCGGGGTCCACAGATACGCAGTATTTT. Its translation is CASRGAGSTDTQYF.